This T cell receptor beta chain was sequenced during a study of shared clonotypes between healthy human individuals. Whole-study results and caveats: Among donors, sharing of clonotypes was expected to be affected by sequencing depth. Even with large depth, rarefaction showed that sorted-subset sequencing was incomplete. Shared clonotypes across all four donors exceeded non-shared ones in generation probability.

V gave up 4 bases and J gave up 4 bases, with 16 bases separating them. The CDR3 has 15 amino acids. Germline V gives CDR1 MNHNS, CDR2 SASEGT. Original processing notes: Junction-only sequences without quality scores were provided by ImmunoSEQ, so filtering was different. TCRdb's table, derived via immunoSEQ multiplex PCR, lists solely in-frame clones and lacks some. The V and J calls and clone size were taken over from that table, and D and trimming were inferred from the DNA. The sample yields over 850,000 clones, about 80% seen once. About this clone: The antigen is not known.

The chain uses TRBV6-1 and TRBJ1-1; a possible D gene is TRBD1 (5 bases). What was sequenced was memory CD4+ T cells from PBMCs. The subset was: CD45RA-negative fraction. The sequence came from a man aged 18 to 35 in good health. Some clones in this sample may be carry-over from other donors' samples. The CDR3 region is CASSGTGRGVTEAFF. CDR3 bases: TGTGCCAGCAGTGGCACCGGTCGGGGCGTCACTGAAGCTTTCTTT.